Presented here are 9 T cell receptor beta chains from one specimen sequenced in a study of blood T cell repertoires in COVID-19. Profiling relied on immunoSEQ multiplex PCR, and the TCRdb table lists in-frame clones only, not all of them. The data contain about 150,000 clones, around 83% of them singletons. Sequences were obtained from peripheral blood. Receptors were obtained from a woman aged 55-70 years with COVID-19, enrolled during active disease.

The chain links TRBV9 to TRBJ2-3, with a weak D call TRBD2 (6 bases). The V gene lost 3 bases and the J gene lost 5 bases, with 10 bases spanning the gap. CDR1 and CDR2 from the germline V gene are SGDLS and YYNGEE. The CDR3 totals 13 residues. CDR3 in amino acids: CASSAPAGDTQYF. The CDR3, as DNA: TGTGCCAGCAGCGCCCCAGCGGGAGATACGCAGTATTTT.

The chain uses TRBV29-1 and TRBJ2-3, with a weak D call TRBD2 (7 bases). This CDR3 is built from 14 residues. Germline values: CDR1 SQVTM, CDR2 ANQGSEA. Trimming removed 7 bases from V and 4 bases from J, with 18 bases in between. The DNA for the CDR3 is TGCAGCGGCGCCGTGGCGGGGGCAGCAGATACGCAGTATTTT. Translating it yields CSGAVAGAADTQYF.

This clone was seen a few times. This rearrangement joins TRBV5-5 to TRBJ2-2; 11 nucleotides match TRBD1. Trimming took 1 base from V and 7 from J; bases not matched to a gene: 9. The CDR3 is made up of 17 amino acids. CDR1 SGHKS and CDR2 YYEKEE come from the germline V gene (reference sequence). DNA for the CDR3: TGTGCCAGCAGCTTGCTTGCCGGGACAGGGGGGATCGGGGAGCTGTTTTTT. Protein product: CASSLLAGTGGIGELFF.

The chain uses TRBV25-1 and TRBJ1-2, with 7 bases that match TRBD1. CDR3 length equals 15 residues. Losses at the gene ends were 6 bases for V and 0 bases for J; bases not matched to a gene: 7. In germline, CDR1 is MGHDK, CDR2 SYGVNS. The CDR3 loop is CASSSWTGSNYGYTF. The CDR3 DNA reads TGTGCCAGCAGCTCCTGGACAGGATCTAACTATGGCTACACCTTC.

The chain has TRBV9 and TRBJ1-1, with 7 bases lining up with TRBD1. The J segment lost 11 bases and the V segment lost 0 bases, leaving 10 bases of the junction unmatched. Germline V lookup: CDR1 SGDLS, CDR2 YYNGEE. The CDR3 consists of 14 residues. CDR3 sequence: CASSVAQTGSVAFF. Written as DNA, the CDR3 is TGTGCCAGCAGCGTAGCCCAGACAGGGTCTGTGGCTTTCTTT.

The rearrangement joins TRBV18 to TRBJ1-4; D possibly corresponds to TRBD1 (5 bases). CDR3 size: 14 residues. Germline V lookup: CDR1 KGHSH, CDR2 LQKENI. With 3 bases removed from V and 2 bases from J, the gap between germline ends came to 7 bases. CDR3 loop: CASSPRGTNEKLFF. The CDR3 coding sequence is TGTGCCAGCTCACCTAGGGGTACTAATGAAAAACTGTTTTTT.

The V gene is TRBV7-9, the J gene TRBJ1-3; weak D call: TRBD1 (6 bases). CDR3 length equals 15 residues. Trimming stripped 1 base from V and 4 bases from J, with 11 bases between. In germline, CDR1 is SEHNR, CDR2 FQNEAQ (reference sequence). CDR3 sequence: CASSLVAGAGNTIYF. Here the CDR3 DNA reads TGTGCCAGCAGCTTAGTAGCGGGGGCAGGAAACACCATATATTTT.

The gene calls are TRBV9 and TRBJ2-2; 8 bases line up with TRBD1. Germline CDR1 reads SGDLS; CDR2 reads YYNGEE. J lost 3 bases, V lost 0 bases, and 4 bases had no gene match. CDR3 length: 16 residues. As DNA, the CDR3 is TGTGCCAGCAGCGTAGCCCAGGGGGCCTACACCGGGGAGCTGTTTTTT. The encoded protein is CASSVAQGAYTGELFF.

This clone is classed as medium-sized. The V gene is TRBV6-2 or TRBV6-3, the J gene TRBJ1-5, with 7 positions matching TRBD1. CDR1 is MNHEY and CDR2 is SVGEGT in the germline V gene. V was pared by 7 bases and J by 4 bases, with 4 bases of the junction left unmatched. The CDR3 runs 13 residues. In nucleotides, the CDR3 is TGTGCCAGCACCCCACAGGGGAATCAGCCCCAGCATTTT. Translated: CASTPQGNQPQHF.